This record looks at one T cell receptor (beta chain) sequence and its context. The data were taken from a study of blood T cell repertoires in COVID-19. For the study at large: The United States, Italy and Spain supplied acute and convalescent COVID-19 samples. PBMCs, B-cell-depleted T cells, or T cells provided the cDNA or gDNA that made up the material.

Seattle enrolled patients during active infection and tracked them longitudinally. In the study's own analysis: Using reference gene primer amplification, nucleated cell counts were estimated. Assay used: immunoSEQ multiplex PCR; TCRdb lists only in-frame clones, some missing. That table supplies the V and J calls and clone size; D and trimming were determined from the DNA. The sample has about 99,000 clones, roughly 88% seen once; the top ten hold around 1.9%. The clonotype originates from a man aged 45-60 years with COVID-19, enrolled during active disease. The source material was peripheral blood.

The CDR3 DNA sequence: TGTGCCAGCTCACCCACAGGGGAGGACACCGGGGAGCTGTTTTTT. This translates into CASSPTGEDTGELFF. The chain couples TRBV18 to TRBJ2-2; a possible D gene is TRBD1 (7 bases). The V end lost 3 bases, the J end lost 3 bases, and 11 bases lay between the germline ends. Germline V CDR1 and CDR2: KGHSH, LQKENI. The CDR3 has 15 amino acids.